This T cell receptor (beta chain) was recorded in a study of T cell responses to AZD1222 COVID-19 vaccine. Study summary: Second-dose recipients at about 4 or about 12 weeks were treated as one pooled group.

On this clone: What it binds is unknown.

Clones were sequenced by immunoSEQ multiplex PCR, and TCRdb holds only the in-frame ones, with some missing. The sample gives roughly 99,000 clones, 70% to 90% of which show up once; roughly 6.5% is in the top ten. Study-level findings and limits: Seropositive status at baseline applied to only 5 to 7 AZD1222 recipients.

The clonotype originates from an adult in good health. The sequencing used peripheral blood, collected on day 0 of AZD1222 vaccination.

The CDR3 coding sequence is TGTGCCACCAGTGGGACAGGGTCGAACTATGGCTACACCTTC. Protein product: CATSGTGSNYGYTF. V gene TRBV24-1 combines with J gene TRBJ1-2; 8 bases agree with TRBD1. CDR1 is KGHDR and CDR2 is SFDVKD in the germline V gene. Unmatched junction bases numbered 3, after V lost 5 bases and J lost 2 bases. The CDR3 extends over 14 amino acids.